This T cell receptor beta chain was profiled in a study of blood T cell repertoires in COVID-19. Study overall: Samples representing acute and convalescent COVID-19 were sourced from the United States, Italy and Spain.

Germline CDR1 and CDR2: KGHDR and SFDVKD. Trimming took 11 bases from V and 3 from J, leaving 19 bases between them. The CDR3 spans 15 residues. Authors' analysis steps: Amplifying reference gene primers gave estimates of nucleated cell counts. Profiled with immunoSEQ multiplex PCR; TCRdb holds only in-frame clones, not every one. D and trimming were read from the DNA, whereas the V and J calls and clone size are those reported in that table. Of hundreds of thousands of clones in the sample, around 90% are singletons; the top ten hold 0.65% to 0.95%. Material for sequencing was peripheral blood. The rearrangement links TRBV24-1 to TRBJ2-1; TRBD1 might be the D (6 bases). The sequence came from a woman in her 30s with acute or convalescent COVID-19. For the CDR3, the DNA is TGTGCCATAGATCCTGGGACACCGATCTACAATGAGCAGTTCTTC. The encoded protein is CAIDPGTPIYNEQFF.